This entry concerns a single T cell receptor beta chain. Antigen unknown. Primers for the PCR totalled 60 Vbeta and 13 Jbeta. Repertoires were generated with immunoSEQ multiplex PCR, while TCRdb's copy carries only in-frame clones and drops some. The sample has a few hundred thousand clones; 70% to 90% are singletons. The data originate from a study of cytomegalovirus exposure and HLA in healthy donors. Findings and caveats of the study: Earlier analysis found most TCR beta V segments productive about 87% or about 30% of the time.

The donors comprised healthy bone marrow donors. This CDR3 contains 15 residues. Germline CDR1 is SGHAT and CDR2 is FQNNGV. Between the trimmed V and J ends, which lost 1 base and 2 bases, there was a span of 12 bases. V usage is TRBV11-2 and J usage is TRBJ2-7; possibly TRBD2 for D (6 bases). The sample comprised PBMCs. This clonotype was obtained from a woman aged 18-29 years in good health and CMV-seronegative. Here the CDR3 DNA reads TGTGCCAGCAGCTTAGCCGCGGGGAGCACCTACGAGCAGTACTTC. Translated, it gives CASSLAAGSTYEQYF.